These T cell receptor beta chains were read from a single sample in a study of early T cells in non-severe SARS-CoV-2 infection. TCRdb redid the calling of the 5' RACE reads with MiXCR, one entry per CDR3 protein. This table has some 50,000 distinct CDR3 sequences, about 4.6% appearing once. The sequenced sample was whole blood. The receptors here all came from an adult who was a healthcare worker with PCR-confirmed SARS-CoV-2 infection or an uninfected control (not recorded which). Both conserved end residues are part of each CDR3. The D gene is left open where the match is weak. Only some rows state a clone size, as once, few, many or a class for expanded clones.

v_call: TRBV5-1; d_call: TRBD1; j_call: TRBJ2-7; clone_size: many; cdr3_aa: CASSLYFSRDRGNEQYF; cdr3_nt: TGCGCCAGCAGCTTGTACTTCTCCCGGGACAGGGGGAACGAGCAGTACTTC
v_call: TRBV7-8; d_call: NA; j_call: TRBJ1-5; clone_size: many; cdr3_aa: CASSPLFGINQPQHF; cdr3_nt: TGTGCCAGCAGCCCCCTTTTCGGGATCAATCAGCCCCAGCATTTT
v_call: TRBV5-8; d_call: NA; j_call: TRBJ2-6; clone_size: NA; cdr3_aa: CASSLTDSGANVLTF; cdr3_nt: TGTGCCAGCAGCTTGACGGACTCTGGGGCCAACGTCCTGACTTTC
v_call: TRBV14; d_call: NA; j_call: TRBJ1-4; clone_size: many; cdr3_aa: CASSQGRDEKLFF; cdr3_nt: TGTGCCAGCAGCCAAGGCAGGGATGAAAAACTGTTTTTT
v_call: TRBV7-9; d_call: NA; j_call: TRBJ1-1; clone_size: few; cdr3_aa: CASSHMNTEAFF; cdr3_nt: TGTGCCAGCAGCCATATGAACACTGAAGCTTTCTTT
v_call: TRBV6-4; d_call: NA; j_call: TRBJ1-5; clone_size: many; cdr3_aa: CAGQVVGNQPQHF; cdr3_nt: TGTGCCGGTCAGGTCGTCGGCAATCAGCCCCAGCATTTT
v_call: TRBV20-1; d_call: NA; j_call: TRBJ1-1; clone_size: many; cdr3_aa: CSAMTVTEAFF; cdr3_nt: TGCAGTGCTATGACAGTAACTGAAGCTTTCTTT
v_call: TRBV7-2; d_call: NA; j_call: TRBJ2-3; clone_size: few; cdr3_aa: CASSLLGGDTQYF; cdr3_nt: TGTGCCAGCAGCTTATTAGGTGGTGATACGCAGTATTTT
v_call: TRBV19; d_call: NA; j_call: TRBJ2-4; clone_size: many; cdr3_aa: CASSRTHGDIQYF; cdr3_nt: TGTGCCAGTAGCCGGACCCACGGAGACATTCAGTACTTC
v_call: TRBV12-3/TRBV12-4; d_call: TRBD2; j_call: TRBJ2-5; clone_size: many; cdr3_aa: CASSREDGYQETQYF; cdr3_nt: TGTGCCAGCAGTCGGGAGGACGGTTACCAAGAGACCCAGTACTTC
v_call: TRBV7-2; d_call: NA; j_call: TRBJ2-3; clone_size: few; cdr3_aa: CASSSPHPTDTQYF; cdr3_nt: TGTGCCAGCAGCTCCCCCCACCCGACAGATACGCAGTATTTT
v_call: TRBV5-1; d_call: NA; j_call: TRBJ1-1; clone_size: many; cdr3_aa: CASSKGGGGLGTEAFF; cdr3_nt: TGCGCCAGCAGCAAGGGTGGAGGGGGTCTTGGCACTGAAGCTTTCTTT
v_call: TRBV25-1; d_call: TRBD1; j_call: TRBJ1-2; clone_size: few; cdr3_aa: CASSESGTGGFNYGYTF; cdr3_nt: TGTGCCAGCAGTGAATCTGGAACAGGGGGCTTTAACTATGGCTACACCTTC
v_call: TRBV10-3; d_call: TRBD2; j_call: TRBJ2-1; clone_size: NA; cdr3_aa: CAITGTGGLEQFF; cdr3_nt: TGTGCCATCACCGGGACGGGGGGACTTGAGCAGTTCTTC
v_call: TRBV3-1; d_call: TRBD1; j_call: TRBJ1-4; clone_size: many; cdr3_aa: CASSQPGQGREKLFF; cdr3_nt: TGTGCCAGCAGCCAACCGGGACAGGGACGGGAAAAACTGTTTTTT
v_call: TRBV5-1; d_call: TRBD1; j_call: TRBJ2-7; clone_size: many; cdr3_aa: CASTPGQAYYEQYF; cdr3_nt: TGCGCCAGCACACCGGGACAGGCTTACTACGAGCAGTACTTC
v_call: TRBV20-1; d_call: NA; j_call: TRBJ1-1; clone_size: many; cdr3_aa: CSALTNRVAFF; cdr3_nt: TGCAGTGCTTTAACCAACAGGGTAGCTTTCTTT
v_call: TRBV28; d_call: NA; j_call: TRBJ2-4; clone_size: many; cdr3_aa: CASSSIIAKNIQYF; cdr3_nt: TGTGCCAGCAGTTCCATAATAGCCAAAAACATTCAGTACTTC
v_call: TRBV5-6; d_call: NA; j_call: TRBJ2-7; clone_size: NA; cdr3_aa: CASSFRDTQEQYF; cdr3_nt: TGTGCCAGCAGCTTCCGGGACACGCAAGAGCAGTACTTC
v_call: TRBV2; d_call: NA; j_call: TRBJ2-1; clone_size: NA; cdr3_aa: CASSEARSTGRGNEQFF; cdr3_nt: TGTGCCAGCAGTGAAGCAAGGTCTACAGGGAGAGGCAATGAGCAGTTCTTC
v_call: TRBV10-3; d_call: NA; j_call: TRBJ2-5; clone_size: many; cdr3_aa: CAIRGTVEETQYF; cdr3_nt: TGTGCCATCAGGGGGACTGTGGAAGAGACCCAGTACTTC
v_call: TRBV9; d_call: NA; j_call: TRBJ1-1; clone_size: many; cdr3_aa: CASSLQGHPDGAFF; cdr3_nt: TGTGCCAGCAGCCTCCAGGGACACCCCGATGGAGCTTTCTTT
v_call: TRBV7-9; d_call: TRBD1; j_call: TRBJ1-1; clone_size: many; cdr3_aa: CASSSQGAGTEAFF; cdr3_nt: TGTGCCAGCAGCTCCCAGGGGGCAGGCACTGAAGCTTTCTTT
v_call: TRBV20-1; d_call: TRBD1; j_call: TRBJ1-2; clone_size: many; cdr3_aa: CSAVRDSNYGYTF; cdr3_nt: TGCAGTGCTGTCCGGGACAGCAACTATGGCTACACCTTC
v_call: TRBV7-9; d_call: TRBD2; j_call: TRBJ2-1; clone_size: many; cdr3_aa: CASSGGTSGGIYSYNEQFF; cdr3_nt: TGTGCCAGCAGCGGCGGGACTAGCGGGGGGATTTACTCCTACAATGAGCAGTTCTTC
v_call: TRBV19; d_call: NA; j_call: TRBJ1-5; clone_size: many; cdr3_aa: CASRSTGTPMTQPQHF; cdr3_nt: TGTGCCAGTAGATCTACCGGGACACCCATGACCCAGCCCCAGCATTTT
v_call: TRBV29-1; d_call: TRBD2; j_call: TRBJ2-7; clone_size: many; cdr3_aa: CSVARLAGGRWEQYF; cdr3_nt: TGCAGCGTTGCGAGACTAGCGGGGGGGCGATGGGAGCAGTACTTC
v_call: TRBV6-1; d_call: TRBD1; j_call: TRBJ2-5; clone_size: many; cdr3_aa: CASSYGTGLGQETQYF; cdr3_nt: TGTGCCAGCAGTTACGGGACAGGGTTGGGCCAAGAGACCCAGTACTTC
v_call: TRBV12-3/TRBV12-4; d_call: NA; j_call: TRBJ2-2; clone_size: many; cdr3_aa: CASSLQTPANTGELFF; cdr3_nt: TGTGCCAGCAGTTTGCAGACCCCCGCGAACACCGGGGAGCTGTTTTTT
v_call: TRBV10-3; d_call: NA; j_call: TRBJ2-3; clone_size: many; cdr3_aa: CAIRGTSTDTQYF; cdr3_nt: TGTGCCATCAGAGGGACTAGCACAGATACGCAGTATTTT
v_call: TRBV7-9; d_call: NA; j_call: TRBJ2-3; clone_size: NA; cdr3_aa: CASSHSFDVNTQYF; cdr3_nt: TGTGCCAGCAGCCACTCATTTGACGTGAATACGCAGTATTTT
v_call: TRBV2; d_call: TRBD1; j_call: TRBJ2-3; clone_size: many; cdr3_aa: CASSDPRDRGHTQYF; cdr3_nt: TGTGCCAGCAGTGACCCCCGCGACAGGGGTCATACGCAGTATTTT
v_call: TRBV27; d_call: NA; j_call: TRBJ1-1; clone_size: many; cdr3_aa: CASSSSGNTEAFF; cdr3_nt: TGTGCCAGCAGTTCCTCGGGGAACACTGAAGCTTTCTTT
v_call: TRBV3-1; d_call: NA; j_call: TRBJ2-3; clone_size: few; cdr3_aa: CASSLSGWGTDTQYF; cdr3_nt: TGTGCCAGCAGCCTCTCGGGTTGGGGCACAGATACGCAGTATTTT
v_call: TRBV20-1; d_call: NA; j_call: TRBJ2-3; clone_size: many; cdr3_aa: CSARDHSSSTDTQYF; cdr3_nt: TGCAGTGCTAGAGATCATTCCAGTAGCACAGATACGCAGTATTTT
v_call: TRBV11-2; d_call: NA; j_call: TRBJ2-7; clone_size: NA; cdr3_aa: CASSSGVTSYEQYF; cdr3_nt: TGTGCCAGCAGCTCCGGGGTGACATCCTACGAGCAGTACTTC
v_call: TRBV7-6; d_call: NA; j_call: TRBJ2-5; clone_size: many; cdr3_aa: CASSAGWETQYF; cdr3_nt: TGTGCCAGCAGCGCTGGGTGGGAGACCCAGTACTTC
v_call: TRBV7-2; d_call: NA; j_call: TRBJ1-1; clone_size: many; cdr3_aa: CASSLAGEAFF; cdr3_nt: TGTGCCAGCAGCTTAGCCGGGGAAGCTTTCTTT
v_call: TRBV10-3; d_call: NA; j_call: TRBJ2-1; clone_size: few; cdr3_aa: CAISDTSNEQFF; cdr3_nt: TGTGCCATCAGTGATACCAGCAATGAGCAGTTCTTC
v_call: TRBV29-1; d_call: NA; j_call: TRBJ1-6; clone_size: many; cdr3_aa: CIPLASENSPLHF; cdr3_nt: TGCATCCCACTCGCCAGCGAGAATTCACCCCTCCACTTT
v_call: TRBV6-5; d_call: NA; j_call: TRBJ2-7; clone_size: few; cdr3_aa: CASSPGFPPYEQYF; cdr3_nt: TGTGCCAGCAGCCCGGGATTTCCTCCCTACGAGCAGTACTTC
v_call: TRBV4-3; d_call: NA; j_call: TRBJ1-4; clone_size: NA; cdr3_aa: CASSQGPSGGANPTNEKLFF; cdr3_nt: TGCGCCAGCAGCCAAGGTCCTTCGGGGGGCGCAAATCCAACTAATGAAAAACTGTTTTTT
v_call: TRBV5-1; d_call: NA; j_call: TRBJ2-2; clone_size: NA; cdr3_aa: CASTPGGRSDTGELFF; cdr3_nt: TGCGCCAGCACTCCTGGGGGACGCTCGGACACCGGGGAGCTGTTTTTT
v_call: TRBV30; d_call: TRBD1; j_call: TRBJ1-2; clone_size: many; cdr3_aa: CAWSLQGGYGYTF; cdr3_nt: TGTGCCTGGAGTTTACAGGGGGGCTATGGCTACACCTTC
v_call: TRBV9; d_call: NA; j_call: TRBJ2-6; clone_size: NA; cdr3_aa: CASSVGSSGANVLTF; cdr3_nt: TGTGCCAGCAGCGTAGGTAGCTCTGGGGCCAACGTCCTGACTTTC